The rows below give T cell receptor beta chains drawn from one sample of a study of T-cell memory formation after mild COVID-19. MiXCR, applied by TCRdb to the 5' RACE reads, yields one record per CDR3 protein. Here the sample spans roughly 280,000 distinct CDR3 sequences, 7.5% to 9.5% being singletons. Material: PBMCs or a T cell subset sorted from them (not recorded which). The origin of the receptors is a man younger than 35 who had mild COVID-19 (a few samples of this study predate the infection). Cell type and time point are not known. CDR3s include the opening cysteine and the closing phenylalanine or tryptophan.

CDR3aa: CASSMTEGQPQHF; v_gene: TRBV19; j_gene: TRBJ1-5
CDR3aa: CASSPDLQDRGFYF; v_gene: TRBV18; j_gene: TRBJ2-3
CDR3aa: CSVGRRAETQYF; v_gene: TRBV20-1; j_gene: TRBJ2-5
CDR3aa: CASSVQGGETQYF; v_gene: TRBV9; j_gene: TRBJ2-5
CDR3aa: CASSLVVGQGLSYEQYF; v_gene: TRBV5-1; j_gene: TRBJ2-7
CDR3aa: CASSLQGLSENTEAFF; v_gene: TRBV5-1; j_gene: TRBJ1-1
CDR3aa: CAISSSVETQYF; v_gene: TRBV10-3; j_gene: TRBJ2-5
CDR3aa: CSANRGQFTDTQYF; v_gene: TRBV20-1; j_gene: TRBJ2-3
CDR3aa: CASSQGVAGGYNEQFF; v_gene: TRBV4-3; j_gene: TRBJ2-1
CDR3aa: CASSPGGNEQFF; v_gene: TRBV5-1; j_gene: TRBJ2-1
CDR3aa: CASSPARGSGGATEAFF; v_gene: TRBV4-3; j_gene: TRBJ1-1
CDR3aa: CASSYRGLPTLTDTQYF; v_gene: TRBV6-2/TRBV6-3; j_gene: TRBJ2-3
CDR3aa: CASGNRNTGELFF; v_gene: TRBV7-8; j_gene: TRBJ2-2
CDR3aa: CASSQDRRGTEKLFF; v_gene: TRBV4-2; j_gene: TRBJ1-4
CDR3aa: CASSVPGEVYEQYF; v_gene: TRBV19; j_gene: TRBJ2-7
CDR3aa: CASSIPPGAGANVLTF; v_gene: TRBV28; j_gene: TRBJ2-6
CDR3aa: CASSAYRGGYTF; v_gene: TRBV9; j_gene: TRBJ1-2
CDR3aa: CATSRGDPYNEQFF; v_gene: TRBV24-1; j_gene: TRBJ2-1
CDR3aa: CAWMGQEYNEQFF; v_gene: TRBV30; j_gene: TRBJ2-1
CDR3aa: CASSQAGTRTNEQFF; v_gene: TRBV4-1; j_gene: TRBJ2-1
CDR3aa: CASSRSRSPADTQYF; v_gene: TRBV6-4; j_gene: TRBJ2-3
CDR3aa: CASSLQGAQADTQYF; v_gene: TRBV2; j_gene: TRBJ2-3
CDR3aa: CASSHAWASGTNTEAFF; v_gene: TRBV4-3; j_gene: TRBJ1-1
CDR3aa: CASSYGSLRSTDTQYF; v_gene: TRBV6-5; j_gene: TRBJ2-3
CDR3aa: CASSPMVGTDTQYF; v_gene: TRBV6-1; j_gene: TRBJ2-3
CDR3aa: CSASRGLATEAFF; v_gene: TRBV20-1; j_gene: TRBJ1-1
CDR3aa: CSVGRGGRIQETQYF; v_gene: TRBV29-1; j_gene: TRBJ2-5
CDR3aa: CASSFGGSSYNEQFF; v_gene: TRBV27; j_gene: TRBJ2-1
CDR3aa: CASSLIHRSWVQPQHF; v_gene: TRBV12-3/TRBV12-4; j_gene: TRBJ1-5
CDR3aa: CASSARGGANEQFF; v_gene: TRBV7-8; j_gene: TRBJ2-1
CDR3aa: CASSLLGPLRDEQFF; v_gene: TRBV5-1; j_gene: TRBJ2-1
CDR3aa: CASSSARGRETQYF; v_gene: TRBV5-6; j_gene: TRBJ2-5
CDR3aa: CASSAPGQGAYGELFF; v_gene: TRBV7-2; j_gene: TRBJ2-2
CDR3aa: CSASRRDSQETQYF; v_gene: TRBV20-1; j_gene: TRBJ2-5
CDR3aa: CASSFPAGQGIYNEQFF; v_gene: TRBV27; j_gene: TRBJ2-1
CDR3aa: CAIRPQAAGVADTQYF; v_gene: TRBV10-3; j_gene: TRBJ2-3
CDR3aa: CASSSGLAREKLFF; v_gene: TRBV7-8; j_gene: TRBJ1-4
CDR3aa: CAWSVPGYTEAFF; v_gene: TRBV30; j_gene: TRBJ1-1
CDR3aa: CASSQVQGNQPQHF; v_gene: TRBV4-2; j_gene: TRBJ1-5
CDR3aa: CASSRTTGGRETQYF; v_gene: TRBV4-2; j_gene: TRBJ2-5
CDR3aa: CASRTSGIGSGNTIYF; v_gene: TRBV7-9; j_gene: TRBJ1-3
CDR3aa: CASSIQGGGSPLHF; v_gene: TRBV13; j_gene: TRBJ1-6
CDR3aa: CSVVIGTVTGKLFF; v_gene: TRBV29-1; j_gene: TRBJ1-4
CDR3aa: CASSPTSGGAPDTQYF; v_gene: TRBV7-3; j_gene: TRBJ2-3
CDR3aa: CSVTNTEAFF; v_gene: TRBV29-1; j_gene: TRBJ1-1
CDR3aa: CASSLQTAMNTEAFF; v_gene: TRBV4-1; j_gene: TRBJ1-1
CDR3aa: CASSSIYEGGTGTEAFF; v_gene: TRBV14; j_gene: TRBJ1-1